This T cell receptor beta chain was sequenced in a study of cytomegalovirus exposure and HLA in healthy donors (TCRdb year 2017). Concerning the study at large: According to an earlier analysis of 550 to 700 of the donors, roughly 180 million T cells yielded 90 million to 130 million unique TCR beta sequences and roughly 280 Gb of sequence data. About 320 gigabases of sequencing data and approximately 93 million unique TCR sequences were included in an early release covering about 620 HLA-typed donors. Among the roughly 390 genotyped donors, 81% belonged to the genetic ancestry cluster associated with self-reported Caucasian donors. The aim of the study was to test whether cataloging public T cell receptors could identify signatures of past pathogen exposure. The T cell repertoires of 670 or so subjects were profiled by immunosequencing and related to cytomegalovirus serostatus. Besides the first cohort of more than 650 subjects, a separate validation cohort made up of over 100 different subjects was used. To predict cytomegalovirus infection status, the study brought together high-throughput TCR immunosequencing, statistical association of individual TCRs with disease status, and machine learning. In a later analysis, previously published TCR beta repertoires from 550 to 700 donors were re-analyzed and high-resolution HLA genotyping was added so that TCR occurrence patterns could be studied. Rather than using new phenotypic data, the later analysis identified candidate immune exposures from TCR beta sequences and from how often those sequences occurred across donors. An earlier analysis of some 500 of the donors used high-throughput TCR beta sequencing to judge whether each TCR beta V gene segment behaved as functional or pseudogenic. Donor age, sex, ethnicity and CMV serostatus were compiled alongside the repertoire data. Genome-wide SNP genotypes for about 65% of the 666 donors were used in a later genetic analysis, which treated that subset as a discovery cohort. All discovery cohort repertoires had been generated using a single sequencing platform. HLA typing covered class I and class II loci at four-digit resolution. Typing coverage differed by locus: A, B, C, DRB1 and DQB1 were typed in about 620-630 donors, DQA1 in 500 to 550, DPA1 in 600 to 610, and DPB1 in just under 480. A handful of DR-DQ haplotypes were handled as single units for association and clustering because linkage in the cohort was strong. On average, about 200,000 unique TCR beta nucleotide sequences were sequenced per donor among more than 350 genotyped donors of the cohort, with roughly 18% of those sequences being non-productive.

In the germline V gene (reference sequence), CDR1 corresponds to LNHNV and CDR2 to YYDKDF. The CDR3 numbers 13 residues from cysteine through phenylalanine. The read is trimmed to its CDR3 DNA, 39 bases read in frame from base 1. The V end gives up 6 bases and the J end 5 bases, leaving 5 bases in the junction not matched to a gene. This clone has just a few counts. Which antigen it targets is not known. Within one base of it there is no much larger clone, and no base qualities were kept. Overall results and qualifications from the work: Cytomegalovirus status was reported to be diagnosed by the classifier with high specificity and sensitivity in both the original and validation cohorts. Immune exposure information for the cohort was limited to CMV serostatus. Specific HLA alleles were associated with more than 15,000 TCR beta sequences at a false discovery rate of 0.05 in a later analysis. Across donors, most TCR sequences were observed very rarely, whereas some public TCRs were present in many individuals. In a later analysis, most CMV-associated TCR beta chains were found to appear HLA-restricted, with HLA associations seemingly driven largely by CMV exposure. The sequencing pipeline was judged likely to have produced a cluster of highly shared sequence variants as a technical artifact. The presence/absence analyses assumed that sequencing depth was roughly uniform across donors, and that assumption may not be true. The earlier analysis of 587 of the donors excluded roughly 16 rarely observed V segments, including chromosome 9 orphons, because counts were too low. A later analysis found that HLA-associated TCR beta chains were more clonally expanded and had lower generation probabilities than equally common non-associated chains. Compared with the roughly 670-donor mean, donors in an Asian-associated ancestry cluster had fewer N-insertions in productive TCRs, according to a later genetic analysis. Only TCR beta chains were sequenced in this cohort, and the absence of alpha or paired-chain data limited detectable features. The study gave a list of about 160 TCR beta chains associated with cytomegalovirus. Because the 87-base-pair reads could not distinguish some IMGT-functional V segments, including TRBV6-2 and TRBV6-3, those segments were excluded. A further reported finding was that TCR beta sequences accurately predicted the HLA-A and HLA-B alleles for most subjects in the first cohort. Correlated functional status among segregating V segments might reflect linkage disequilibrium, but an unknown experimental factor could not be ruled out. A few of the identified cytomegalovirus-associated TCR beta chains were confirmed in vitro to be specific for cytomegalovirus antigens. In a later analysis, TCR association rates were found to vary across HLA loci, with the most associated TCRs seen for DRB1 alleles and the fewest for HLA-C alleles. A later genetic analysis associated a missense DCLRE1C variant with V-gene and J-gene trimming of TCR beta chains, and an independent cohort replicated the association. Broadly in line with IMGT annotations, most TCR beta V segments showed up in productive rearrangements about 87% or about 30% of the time in an earlier analysis of about 500 of the donors. Strong co-occurrence of HLA alleles, especially DR and DQ, made assigning TCR associations to individual alleles difficult. A later analysis reported that several top co-occurrence clusters appeared linked to parvovirus B19, influenza, CMV and Epstein-Barr virus. The authors suggested that the approach could potentially be generalized to other disease states and immunological phenotypes. Because some donors lacked HLA typing at each locus, the association tests relied only on the typed subset.

The cohort was made up of approximately 670 healthy bone marrow donors. All cohort members were sampled while nominally healthy, although unrecorded immune exposures were likely present. The donor was CMV seropositive and was included in the group of 250 to 300 seropositive cohort members. Every donor gave a peripheral blood sample, and the peripheral blood mononuclear cells from that sample were used for TCR beta sequencing. The Qiagen DNeasy Blood Extraction Kit was used to extract genomic DNA from the blood cell samples. The library was prepared using the immunoSEQ multiplex PCR assay. The multiplex PCR relied on a mix of 60 forward primers for TCR Vbeta segments and 13 reverse primers for TCR Jbeta segments. The CDR3 region of rearranged TCR beta genes was amplified from genomic DNA with a multiplex PCR assay. The Illumina HiSeq System was used to sequence the amplified TCR beta libraries as 87-base-pair reads. The study's own analysis went as follows. Across the 670 or so repertoires, a later analysis counted 75 million to 90 million unique TCR beta chains, 9.5 million to 12 million of which were shared by at least two donors. To remove PCR and sequencing errors, raw reads were error-corrected and collapsed into unique sequences using a nearest-neighbor algorithm that merged closely related sequences. V, D and J gene segments were assigned by aligning CDR3 sequences to IMGT reference sequences. For a sequence to be retained, a match of at least six nucleotides was required to both a V gene segment and a J gene segment. A rearrangement was called productive if the CDR3 had no stop codons and remained in frame with V and J, and every other rearrangement was called non-productive. CDR3 was defined according to IMGT convention as the region running from the second conserved V-encoded cysteine to the conserved J-encoded phenylalanine. Sequences without an unambiguous match to a single V gene segment were excluded from the earlier analysis of a few hundred of the donors. In an earlier analysis of 587 of the donors, a V segment was called functional when productive rearrangements were above 56.7%, and segregating when the standard deviation between donors exceeded 5%. To diagnose cytomegalovirus status from the catalog of TCR beta chain sequences, a statistical classification framework was built. V and J gene assignment, in a later analysis, came from comparing TCR nucleotide sequences with IMGT/GENE-DB human TR gene sequences. The TCRdist pipeline was used in a later analysis to assign CDR3 sequences and most-parsimonious VDJ recombination scenarios. A later analysis defined each TCR beta chain by its CDR3 amino acid sequence plus V-gene family, and excluded reads lacking a unique V-gene family. A later analysis removed 600 or so highly shared, low-generation-probability nucleotide sequences to deal with suspected cross-contamination and a sequencing artifact. In a later analysis, a clonal expansion index was calculated for each public chain from normalized within-repertoire ranks of inferred template counts. A later analysis computed generation probabilities with a VDJ recombination model fitted to out-of-frame rearrangements, and checked the results against IGoR. A later analysis scored TCR-TCR, TCR-HLA and TCR-CMV co-occurrence with hypergeometric tests, applying a repertoire-size bias correction to TCR pairs. In a later analysis, false discovery rates were estimated by permuting HLA or CMV assignments 20 times. In a later analysis, co-occurring TCRs were grouped using DBSCAN, with TCRdist sequence similarity added in when clustering inside HLA-allele-positive subsets. For co-occurrence clustering, repertoires with fewer than 30,000 or more than 120,000 public chains were excluded, along with roughly five repertoires with anomalous nucleotide sharing. Sourced from immuneACCESS, this table was stored by TCRdb with only in-frame sequences that have V and J called. A share of the clones is absent; for the studies checked, an unresolved V gene accounts for under half, and the remainder has no known explanation. D and trimming were read from the DNA, whereas the V and J calls and clone size are those reported in that table. In all, the sample holds approximately 74,000 clones, and roughly 64% of those were seen once. Around 5% of the sample belongs to the ten largest clones.

The chain uses TRBV15 and TRBJ2-7; TRBD2 matches 9 bases in the middle. The source material was PBMCs. This receptor was obtained from a man aged 30-40 years in good health and CMV-seropositive. The DNA sequence follows: TGTGCCACCAGATTAGCGGGAGACGACGAGCAGTACTTC. This encodes CATRLAGDDEQYF. This CDR3, with the reference TRBV15 and TRBJ2-7 proteins standing in past its ends, gives the full variable domain DAMVIQNPRYQVTQFGKPVTLSCSQTLNHNVMYWYQQKSSQAPKLLFHYYDKDFNNEADTPDNFQSRRPNTSFCFLDIRSPGLGDTAMYLCATRLAGDDEQYFGPGTRLTVT.